This T cell receptor beta chain was profiled in a study of cytomegalovirus exposure and HLA in healthy donors. Across the whole study: The approximately 720 first-cohort repertoires and the 95 to 150 validation repertoires shared the same platform, a later analysis reported. Study-wide points: The classifier was said to identify cytomegalovirus status with high specificity and sensitivity. Overall, under 200 TCR beta chains were annotated as cytomegalovirus-associated.

This clone appeared a few times. The antigen is unknown. Sequenced by immunoSEQ multiplex PCR; TCRdb stores in-frame clones only, minus some. The repertoire holds tens of thousands of clones, with roughly 90% as singletons. Trimming took off 11 bases at V and 2 bases at J, with 12 bases between the two ends. From germline, CDR1 is SNHLY and CDR2 FYNNEI. This CDR3 spans 12 amino acids. This TCR came from a woman younger than 30 in good health and CMV-seronegative. Specimen: PBMCs. V is TRBV2 and J is TRBJ1-2, with a tentative D call TRBD1 (5 bases). CDR3 sequence: CAVNTGNYGYTF. The CDR3 coding sequence is TGTGCCGTCAATACAGGCAACTATGGCTACACCTTC.